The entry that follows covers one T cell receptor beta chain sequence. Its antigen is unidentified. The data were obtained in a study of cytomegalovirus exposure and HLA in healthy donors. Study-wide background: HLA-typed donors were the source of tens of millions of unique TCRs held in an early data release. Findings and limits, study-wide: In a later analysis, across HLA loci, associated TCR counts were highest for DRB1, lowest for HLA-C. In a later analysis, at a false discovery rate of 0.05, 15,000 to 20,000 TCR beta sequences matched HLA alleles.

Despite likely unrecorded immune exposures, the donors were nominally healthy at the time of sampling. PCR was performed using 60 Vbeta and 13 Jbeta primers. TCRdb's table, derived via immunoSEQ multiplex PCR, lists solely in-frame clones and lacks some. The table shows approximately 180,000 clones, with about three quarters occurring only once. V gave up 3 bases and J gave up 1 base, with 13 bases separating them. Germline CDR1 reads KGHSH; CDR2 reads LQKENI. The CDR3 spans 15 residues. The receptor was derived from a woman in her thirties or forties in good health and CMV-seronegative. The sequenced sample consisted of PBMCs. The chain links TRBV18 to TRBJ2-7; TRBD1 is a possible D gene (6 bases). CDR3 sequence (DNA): TGTGCCAGCTCACCGGGGGCGACTTCGTCCTACGAGCAGTACTTC. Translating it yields CASSPGATSSYEQYF.